This section outlines one T cell receptor beta chain sequence together with its context. Generated by immunoSEQ multiplex PCR, the TCRdb table keeps only in-frame clones and is missing some. Seen here are more than 80,000 clones, about nine tenths observed once, and the top ten hold less than 10%. The source of the sample is a study of T cell responses to AZD1222 COVID-19 vaccine. There are 13 residues in the CDR3. Germline CDR1 reads SNHLY; CDR2 reads FYNNEI. V was cut by 11 bases and J by 5 bases, with 18 bases left in between. The specimen comprised peripheral blood, sampled 28 days after the second AZD1222 dose. This chain joins TRBV2 and TRBJ1-2; D possibly corresponds to TRBD1 (6 bases). This sequence originates from an adult who received the AZD1222 COVID-19 vaccine. The DNA of the CDR3 is TGTGCCGAAATGAGGACAGACCGATATGGCTACACCTTC. It codes for CAEMRTDRYGYTF.